These T cell receptor beta chains were read from a single sample in a study of T-cell reconstitution after alpha-beta-depleted transplantation in children. TCRdb reanalysed the PCR reads using MiXCR and keeps one entry per CDR3 protein. The sample contains approximately 340,000 distinct CDR3 sequences, about a tenth of which appear only once. Sequenced here: PBMCs from the stem cell graft donor, sampled from the stem cell graft. Source of these receptors: a human donor who donated a stem cell graft to a child with acute lymphoblastic leukemia. Each CDR3 is given with its conserved first and last residue. The D gene is left open where the match is weak. Expanded clones get a size class; other rows say once, few or many, or leave the size out.

J gene,D gene,clone size,V gene,CDR3 protein,CDR3 DNA
TRBJ1-2,-,many,TRBV7-3,CASSPRQDSGENYTF,TGTGCCAGCAGCCCCAGACAGGACTCGGGAGAGAACTACACCTTC
TRBJ2-7,-,many,TRBV5-4,CASSLGQASYEQYF,TGTGCCAGCAGCTTGGGGCAGGCCTCCTACGAGCAGTACTTC
TRBJ1-1,-,-,TRBV6-1,CASRVDRYKPNTEAFF,TGTGCCAGCAGGGTCGACAGGTATAAGCCGAACACTGAAGCTTTCTTT
TRBJ2-3,TRBD2,few,TRBV4-2,CASSPYSSGTPDTQYF,TGTGCCAGCAGCCCCTATTCAAGCGGGACCCCAGATACGCAGTATTTT
TRBJ1-2,-,many,TRBV5-1,CASSLKRVPYGYTF,TGCGCCAGCAGCTTGAAACGTGTACCCTATGGCTACACCTTC
TRBJ2-7,-,many,TRBV6-6,CASSQRARGDYEQYF,TGTGCCAGCAGTCAGAGGGCAAGGGGGGACTACGAGCAGTACTTC
TRBJ2-1,-,-,TRBV20-1,CSASLQGGRAQFF,TGCAGTGCTAGTTTACAGGGCGGACGGGCGCAGTTCTTC
TRBJ1-1,TRBD1,few,TRBV15,CATRNSKWGQGGTEAFF,TGTGCCACCAGGAACTCAAAATGGGGACAGGGAGGAACTGAAGCTTTCTTT
TRBJ2-2,-,-,TRBV5-5,CASSLAGQAGELFF,TGTGCCAGCAGCTTGGCGGGGCAGGCCGGGGAGCTGTTTTTT
TRBJ2-7,-,few,TRBV7-2,CASSAQGWAYEQYF,TGTGCCAGCAGCGCCCAGGGGTGGGCCTACGAGCAGTACTTC
TRBJ2-1,-,many,TRBV12-3/TRBV12-4,CASSLLVRVDEQFF,TGTGCCAGCAGTTTATTAGTCAGGGTAGATGAGCAGTTCTTC
TRBJ2-1,-,few,TRBV4-3,CASSQVPSNEQFF,TGCGCCAGCAGCCAAGTACCTAGCAATGAGCAGTTCTTC
TRBJ1-5,-,few,TRBV3-1,CASSPGHYNQPQHF,TGTGCCAGCAGCCCGGGACATTACAATCAGCCCCAGCATTTT
TRBJ2-3,-,-,TRBV29-1,CSARPGPVSDTQYF,TGCAGCGCCCGGCCGGGCCCGGTCTCAGATACGCAGTATTTT
TRBJ2-3,TRBD1,few,TRBV28,CASSSFMRDEDRDADTQYF,TGTGCCAGCAGTTCCTTTATGAGGGATGAGGACAGGGACGCAGATACGCAGTATTTT
TRBJ1-6,TRBD1,few,TRBV5-5,CASSSVPGQGFNSPLHF,TGTGCCAGCAGCTCGGTTCCGGGACAGGGTTTTAATTCACCCCTCCACTTT
TRBJ2-7,-,-,TRBV29-1,CSVEGTGLYEQYF,TGCAGCGTTGAAGGGACCGGTCTCTACGAGCAGTACTTC
TRBJ1-4,-,many,TRBV24-1,CATSDPSDSFNEKLFF,TGTGCCACCAGTGACCCATCCGACAGCTTTAATGAAAAACTGTTTTTT
TRBJ2-1,TRBD2,-,TRBV3-1,CASCRDRTSGGRYNEQFF,TGTGCCTCCTGCCGGGACCGGACTAGCGGGGGAAGATACAATGAGCAGTTCTTC
TRBJ1-1,-,many,TRBV29-1,CSVHGRAGAEAFF,TGCAGCGTTCACGGACGGGCAGGCGCTGAAGCTTTCTTT
TRBJ2-1,TRBD2,-,TRBV4-1,CASSQPGTRRYNEQFF,TGCGCCAGCAGCCAGCCTGGGACTAGACGCTACAATGAGCAGTTCTTC
TRBJ2-1,-,few,TRBV5-1,CASSLSQPSPYNEQFF,TGCGCCAGCAGCTTGAGCCAGCCCTCTCCCTACAATGAGCAGTTCTTC
TRBJ2-7,-,-,TRBV29-1,CSLGESSYEQYF,TGCAGCCTGGGGGAGAGCTCCTACGAGCAGTACTTC
TRBJ2-7,TRBD1,-,TRBV7-9,CASSLEAGQGSELYYEQYF,TGTGCCAGCAGCTTAGAAGCGGGACAGGGCTCCGAACTTTATTACGAGCAGTACTTC
TRBJ1-5,TRBD1,few,TRBV6-1,CASSVDRAQPQHF,TGTGCCAGCAGTGTAGACAGGGCCCAGCCCCAGCATTTT
TRBJ2-5,-,few,TRBV6-1,CASTLKEGWKTQYF,TGTGCCAGCACCCTAAAAGAGGGCTGGAAGACCCAGTACTTC
TRBJ2-1,TRBD2,few,TRBV9,CASSALAGLVNEQFF,TGTGCCAGCAGCGCCCTAGCGGGATTGGTCAATGAGCAGTTCTTC
TRBJ2-7,-,-,TRBV12-3/TRBV12-4,CASSFWTLGIPYEQYF,TGTGCCAGCAGTTTCTGGACCCTCGGGATACCCTACGAGCAGTACTTC
TRBJ2-3,-,few,TRBV7-3,CASSLVGIASDTQYF,TGTGCCAGCAGCTTAGTGGGAATAGCATCTGATACGCAGTATTTT
TRBJ2-1,-,-,TRBV19,CASRGGWNEQFF,TGTGCCAGTCGCGGCGGGTGGAATGAGCAGTTCTTC
TRBJ2-1,-,-,TRBV20-1,CSAISRSSPYNEQFF,TGCAGTGCTATATCCCGGTCTAGCCCCTACAATGAGCAGTTCTTC
TRBJ2-5,-,-,TRBV6-1,CASSPNSGETQYF,TGTGCCAGCAGTCCCAATTCGGGAGAGACCCAGTACTTC
TRBJ2-1,-,many,TRBV10-3,CAISVDPQVDEQFF,TGTGCCATCAGTGTTGACCCTCAGGTTGATGAGCAGTTCTTC
TRBJ1-1,-,many,TRBV10-3,CAIRVKGAGTEAFF,TGTGCCATCAGGGTAAAAGGGGCTGGCACTGAAGCTTTCTTT
TRBJ2-7,-,many,TRBV6-5,CASSYGQSSYYEQYF,TGTGCCAGCAGTTACGGTCAGTCGTCCTACTACGAGCAGTACTTC
TRBJ2-3,TRBD1,-,TRBV28,CASRKRDRGQDTQYF,TGTGCCAGCAGGAAGAGGGACAGGGGGCAAGATACGCAGTATTTT
TRBJ2-1,TRBD2,-,TRBV18,CASSPLPGTSSYNEQFF,TGTGCCAGCTCACCACTCCCCGGGACTAGCTCCTACAATGAGCAGTTCTTC
TRBJ2-2,-,many,TRBV4-1,CASSQQGSGELFF,TGCGCCAGCAGCCAACAGGGCTCCGGGGAGCTGTTTTTT
TRBJ2-7,-,-,TRBV30,CAWSVGRYYEQYF,TGTGCCTGGAGTGTAGGTAGATACTACGAGCAGTACTTC
TRBJ2-7,TRBD2,-,TRBV20-1,CSARDSGTSSYEQYF,TGCAGTGCTAGAGATTCAGGGACTAGTTCCTACGAGCAGTACTTC